These 9 T cell receptor beta chains were sequenced from one sample in a study of beta chain features in type 1 diabetes. Study-wide points: Shortening of TCRB CDR3s, moderate but significant, appeared in all four CD4+ subsets of Type 1 diabetes patients.

What these receptors recognize is not known. Of the isolated RNA, all was reverse transcribed, and so the sequenced material was expressed TCRB transcripts. Assay used: immunoSEQ multiplex PCR; TCRdb lists only in-frame clones, some missing. The data hold fewer than 200,000 clones, with 10% observed a single time. Sequencing input: central memory CD4+ T cells from blood. Every receptor here comes from a man aged 25-45 years with type 1 diabetes.

This clone was counted only a few times. This sequence joins TRBV5-1 and TRBJ1-1; tentative D call: TRBD1 (6 bases). V lost 6 bases to trimming and J lost 0 bases, with 12 bases between them. Per the germline V gene, CDR1 is SGHRS and CDR2 is YFSETQ. There are 14 residues in the CDR3. CDR3 residues: CASTRTGMNTEAFF. CDR3 in DNA: TGCGCCAGCACCCGAACAGGGATGAACACTGAAGCTTTCTTT.

This chain uses TRBV9 with TRBJ1-2; possible D gene TRBD1, 5 bases. CDR3 length: 13 amino acids. Germline values: CDR1 SGDLS, CDR2 YYNGEE. With 0 bases removed from V and 6 bases from J, the gap between germline ends came to 9 bases. In nucleotides, the CDR3 is TGTGCCAGCAGCGTAGCGCAGGGCAATGGCTACACCTTC. Amino acids: CASSVAQGNGYTF.

This clone was counted between two and nine times. The chain is built from TRBV14 and TRBJ1-1; no clear D. This CDR3 is built from 19 residues. The V gene's germline CDR1 is SGHDN and CDR2 FVKESK. The germline V and J ends were trimmed by 5 bases and 0 bases, with 25 bases remaining between them. The CDR3 loop reads CASSKINQAAREMNTEAFF. CDR3 sequence (DNA): TGTGCCAGCAGCAAAATTAATCAGGCCGCTCGAGAAATGAACACTGAAGCTTTCTTT. Together with reference TRBV14 and TRBJ1-1, the CDR3 gives the full variable domain: EAGVTQFPSHSVIEKGQTVTLRCDPISGHDNLYWYRRVMGKEIKFLLHFVKESKQDESGMPNNRFLAERTGGTYSTLKVQPAELEDSGVYFCASSKINQAAREMNTEAFFGQGTRLTVV.

This clone was counted between two and nine times. The V and J genes are TRBV19 and TRBJ1-2; D is ambiguous. The V end was cut by 6 bases, the J end by 0 bases, with 11 bases between. CDR3 length: 14 amino acids. Per germline, CDR1 LNHDA and CDR2 SQIVND (reference sequence). The CDR3 reads CASRVGMSNYGYTF. The CDR3, as DNA: TGTGCCAGTAGAGTCGGGATGTCTAACTATGGCTACACCTTC. The entire variable domain, with the rest obtained from reference TRBV19 and TRBJ1-2, is as follows: DGGITQSPKYLFRKEGQNVTLSCEQNLNHDAMYWYRQDPGQGLRLIYYSQIVNDFQKGDIAEGYSVSREKKESFPLTVTSAQKNPTAFYLCASRVGMSNYGYTFGSGTRLTVV.

This clone was seen a few times. J is TRBJ2-1 and V is TRBV10-3, with 11 bases aligning to TRBD2. V lost 11 bases, J lost 10 bases, and 10 bases stayed unmatched. The germline V gene encodes CDR1 ENHRY and CDR2 SYGVKD. This CDR3 has 13 residues. The CDR3 sequence: CASAGLAVREQFF. CDR3 nucleotide sequence: TGTGCCTCAGCGGGACTAGCGGTCCGGGAGCAGTTCTTC.

The CDR3: CASSLGAGTSGRGEQFF. The CDR3 DNA is TGTGCCAGCAGCTTAGGGGCCGGGACTAGCGGCCGGGGTGAGCAGTTCTTC. The chain employs TRBV7-2 and TRBJ2-1, with 11 bases matching TRBD2. The V gene end was trimmed by 1 base and the J gene end by 9 bases; junction bases not matched to a gene: 11. This CDR3 has 17 amino acids. Per the germline V gene, CDR1 is SGHTA and CDR2 is FQGNSA.

The sample holds a few counts of this clone. The chain has TRBV12-5 and TRBJ2-1, with TRBD1 identical over 7 bases. The junction had 7 bases not matched to a gene; V was cut back by 4 bases and J by 1 base. CDR3 length equals 16 residues. CDR1 is LGHNT and CDR2 is FRNRAP in the germline V gene. The CDR3 sequence is CASGSAPRGSYNEQFF. The CDR3 coding sequence is TGTGCTAGTGGTTCCGCACCCAGGGGGTCCTACAATGAGCAGTTCTTC.

Of note for this clone: In the same sample, other DNA sequences code for this CDR3. This chain connects TRBV2 to TRBJ2-7; a weak D match, TRBD1 (5 bases). The V gene lost 6 bases and the J gene lost 4 bases, with 10 bases spanning the gap. The CDR3 runs to 12 residues. Germline assignment: CDR1 SNHLY and CDR2 FYNNEI. The CDR3 region is CASSVQGYEQYF. Here the CDR3 DNA reads TGTGCCAGCAGCGTCCAGGGATACGAGCAGTACTTC.

A few counts support this clone. The chain joins TRBV2 to TRBJ2-4; 14 positions agree with TRBD2. The CDR3 is made up of 14 amino acids. Unmatched junction bases numbered 3, after V lost 8 bases and J lost 6 bases. Germline values: CDR1 SNHLY, CDR2 FYNNEI. DNA of the CDR3: TGTGCCAGCTCGGGACTAGCGGGAGTAAACATTCAGTACTTC. Translated: CASSGLAGVNIQYF.